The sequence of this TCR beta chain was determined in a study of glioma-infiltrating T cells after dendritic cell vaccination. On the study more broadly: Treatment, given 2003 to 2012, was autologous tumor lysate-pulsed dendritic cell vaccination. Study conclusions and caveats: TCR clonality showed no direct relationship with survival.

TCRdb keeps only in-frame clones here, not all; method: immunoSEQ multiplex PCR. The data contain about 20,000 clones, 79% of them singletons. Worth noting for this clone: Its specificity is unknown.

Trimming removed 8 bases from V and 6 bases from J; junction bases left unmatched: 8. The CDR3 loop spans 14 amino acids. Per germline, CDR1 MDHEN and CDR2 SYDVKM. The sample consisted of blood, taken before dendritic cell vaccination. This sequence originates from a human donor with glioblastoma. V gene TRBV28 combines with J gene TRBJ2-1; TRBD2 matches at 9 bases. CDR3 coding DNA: TGTGCCAGCGGCCTGACTAGCGGAGGCAATGAGCAGTTCTTC. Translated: CASGLTSGGNEQFF.